The clone carrying this T cell receptor beta chain was counted once. Antigen: not known. The sort gate was single viable CD3+CD4+CD8-CD45RO+ cells for memory CD4+ T cells. Serum IgG to CMV pp150, pp28, p38 and p52 defined serostatus. These data originate in a study of memory CD4+ T cells and cytomegalovirus serostatus. CDR1 and CDR2 from the germline V gene are WSHSY and SAAADI. This CDR3 spans 15 amino acids. The V gene lost 8 bases and the J gene lost 1 base, with 15 bases spanning the gap. TCRdb's table, derived via immunoSEQ multiplex PCR, lists solely in-frame clones and lacks some. The table has roughly 67,000 clones, about 80% seen once; the top ten hold around 4.5%. Study findings and constraints: CD4+ memory repertoires contained about two fifths of the roughly 150 reported CMV TCRbeta sequences.

The clonotype originates from an adult in good health and CMV-seropositive. Sequences were obtained from memory CD4+ T cells from blood. V gene TRBV10-2 combines with J gene TRBJ2-4; D is uncertain. CDR3 protein: CASATTDKAKNIQYF. CDR3 sequence (DNA): TGCGCCAGCGCGACCACCGATAAGGCCAAAAACATTCAGTACTTC.